This paragraph reports one TCR beta chain. This sample is part of a study of control samples from healthy donors and cancer patients. V dropped 7 bases and J dropped 4; count of bases not matched to a gene: 6. Germline V gene data show CDR1 as SNHLY and CDR2 as FYNNEI. CDR3 length: 14 residues. Here immunoSEQ multiplex PCR was the method, and the copy in TCRdb shows in-frame clones only, minus some. In the table there are roughly 120,000 clones, 75% to 90% of which are singletons. The receptor's source is a woman between 45 and 65 years old with colorectal cancer. The chain is built from TRBV2 and TRBJ1-4; 7 bases fit TRBD1. The sample was PBMCs. CDR3 sequence: CASNNRGLNEKLFF. DNA for the CDR3: TGTGCCAGCAACAACAGGGGACTTAATGAAAAACTGTTTTTT. The complete variable domain, with remaining parts taken from reference TRBV2 and TRBJ1-4, reads EPEVTQTPSHQVTQMGQEVILRCVPISNHLYFYWYRQILGQKVEFLVSFYNNEISEKSEIFDDQFSVERPDGSNFTLKIRSTKLEDSAMYFCASNNRGLNEKLFFGSGTQLSVL.